This T cell receptor beta chain emerged from a study of cytomegalovirus exposure and HLA in healthy donors. The CDR3 consists of 15 residues. Primers included in the PCR were 60 Vbeta and 13 Jbeta primers. Sequencing used immunoSEQ multiplex PCR; TCRdb keeps in-frame clones, though not all of them. This table holds 150,000 to 200,000 clones, roughly 80% found once. Study-level findings and limits: In an earlier analysis, most TCR beta V segments were productive about 87% or about 30% of the time. The records held CMV serostatus as the only immune exposure information.

Worth noting for this clone: What it binds is unknown.

The sequence was obtained from a woman aged 18-29 years in good health and CMV-seronegative. This chain connects TRBV21-1 to TRBJ2-7; the DNA was not compared with TRBD2, the D call given in the table. TRBV21-1 is designated a pseudogene. Sequenced material: PBMCs. CDR3 loop: CASRKPGLDPHEQYV. The CDR3 bases are TGTGCCAGCAGAAAACCGGGACTAGATCCCCACGAGCAGTACGTC.